The clone carrying this T cell receptor beta chain came up once. What it recognizes is unknown. This entry comes from a study of beta chain features in type 1 diabetes. The junction had 8 bases not matched to a gene; V was cut back by 0 bases and J by 7 bases. Germline assignment: CDR1 MNHEY and CDR2 SVGAGI. The CDR3 has 15 residues. Of the isolated RNA, all was reverse transcribed, and so the sequenced material was expressed TCRB transcripts. Libraries were prepared by immunoSEQ multiplex PCR; TCRdb keeps only in-frame clonotypes and omits some of them. The data show under 150,000 clones, with 17% seen just once and roughly 2.6% held by the top ten. General observations from the study: Within patients, naive, central memory and Treg TCRB repertoires seemed more similar than within healthy donors. A moderate, significant TCRB CDR3 shortening appeared in type 1 diabetes across four CD4+ subsets. Equally in patients and controls, shorter templates might have been favored by PCR.

The sequence was obtained from a man between 18 and 35 years old with type 1 diabetes. The chain links TRBV6-5 to TRBJ1-2; 7 bases are shared with TRBD1. The sequenced sample consisted of central memory CD4+ T cells from blood. CDR3 loop: CASSYSMTGQAGYTF. CDR3 nucleotides: TGTGCCAGCAGTTACTCGATGACAGGGCAGGCTGGCTACACCTTC.